This T cell receptor beta chain was observed in a study of blood T cell repertoires in COVID-19. About the research overall: The origin of the acute and convalescent COVID-19 samples was the United States, Italy and Spain. From T cells, B-cell-depleted T cells, or PBMCs came the material, which was cDNA or gDNA.

How the authors handled the data: Counts of nucleated cells, estimated from reference gene primer amplification, were obtained. This table comes from immunoSEQ multiplex PCR, and its TCRdb copy is limited to in-frame clones, with some not included. The DNA was the basis for D and trimming; V, J and clone size are from that table. This table has some 210,000 clones, around 88% appearing once. The TCR was taken from a man aged 50 to 59 with active or convalescent COVID-19. The sequencing sample was made of peripheral blood.

This chain's CDR3 is CASRDSNFNEQFF. CDR3 nucleotide sequence: TGTGCCAGCCGGGACTCGAATTTCAATGAGCAGTTCTTC. The chain couples TRBV2 to TRBJ2-1, with D possibly being TRBD2 (6 bases). This CDR3 region has 13 residues. The ends were cut back, 8 bases at V and 6 bases at J, with 14 bases in the middle. Per the germline V gene, CDR1 is SNHLY and CDR2 is FYNNEI.